A single sample is the source of the 11 T cell receptor beta chains below, sequenced in a study of OX40 agonist ivuxolimab in advanced cancers. Only in-frame clones appear in the TCRdb table, and some are missing; sequencing was by immunoSEQ multiplex PCR. The sample includes approximately 76,000 clones, almost 85% of them seen just once. Sequencing was performed on CD4+ or CD8+ T cells sorted from blood, taken in a trial of the OX40 agonist ivuxolimab. These receptor sequences come from an adult with an advanced solid tumor such as melanoma, head and neck, liver or kidney cancer.

This chain uses TRBV18 with TRBJ1-2, with a weak D call TRBD1 (6 bases). This CDR3 contains 13 residues. Per the germline V gene, CDR1 is KGHSH and CDR2 is LQKENI. V shed 2 bases and J shed 8 bases, with 12 bases lying between them. In nucleotides, the CDR3 is TGTGCCAGCTCACCAGGGGGCCCGGGGGGCTACACCTTC. This translates into CASSPGGPGGYTF.

Of note for this clone: One base away lies a much larger clone, so this may be a sequencing read error. Distinct nucleotide sequences in the sample also encode this CDR3. This rearrangement joins TRBV27 to TRBJ1-3; D remains unclear. Germline CDR1 and CDR2: MNHEY and SMNVEV (reference sequence). Trimming left V 0 bases short and J 4 bases short, with 7 bases between. The CDR3 spans 14 residues. The CDR3: CASSLSGLGNTIYF. The CDR3 DNA sequence: TGTGCCAGCAGTTTATCAGGTCTCGGAAACACCATATATTTT.

The V and J genes are TRBV5-4 and TRBJ1-6, with D tentatively TRBD1 (6 bases). V was cut by 4 bases and J by 7 bases, with 12 bases left in between. Germline assignment: CDR1 SGHNT and CDR2 YYREEE (reference sequence). CDR3 length: 14 residues. DNA of the CDR3: TGTGCCAGCAGCCCTGACAGGCGAAATTCACCCCTCCACTTT. Protein product: CASSPDRRNSPLHF.

The rearrangement links TRBV7-8 to TRBJ2-7; 8 nucleotides agree with TRBD2. The V gene end was trimmed by 5 bases and the J gene end by 4 bases; junction bases not matched to a gene: 13. Germline CDR1 reads SGHVS; CDR2 reads FQNEAQ. There are 16 residues in the CDR3. The CDR3 bases are TGTGCCAGCAGCCCCCGGACAGCGGGGGCCGAGTACGAGCAGTACTTC. Its protein product is CASSPRTAGAEYEQYF.

This clone has just one count. The gene calls are TRBV18 and TRBJ1-2; TRBD1 is a possible D gene (6 bases). Looked up from germline, CDR1 is KGHSH and CDR2 is LQKENI. This CDR3 region has 13 residues. Trimming took off 3 bases at V and 7 bases at J, with 12 bases between the two ends. The CDR3 DNA reads TGTGCCAGCTCACCTCTAGGGGGACGTGGCTACACCTTC. Amino acid sequence: CASSPLGGRGYTF.

This rearrangement joins TRBV6-5 to TRBJ2-6; the D gene is possibly TRBD2 (6 bases). Between the trimmed V and J ends, which lost 7 bases and 4 bases, there was a span of 11 bases. The CDR3 spans 14 residues. CDR1 MNHEY and CDR2 SVGAGI come from the germline V gene. CDR3 in amino acids: CASMRDSGANVLTF. The CDR3 region has the DNA TGTGCCAGCATGAGGGACTCGGGGGCCAACGTCCTGACTTTC.

This chain joins TRBV5-1 and TRBJ1-6; D might be TRBD1 (6 bases). This CDR3 is 18 amino acids long. V dropped 4 bases and J dropped 5 bases, with 22 bases sitting between them. CDR1 is SGHRS and CDR2 is YFSETQ in the germline V gene. The CDR3 sequence is CASSTFFRTENNNSPLHF. CDR3 in DNA: TGCGCCAGCAGCACTTTCTTTAGGACAGAGAATAATAATTCACCCCTCCACTTT.

This rearrangement joins TRBV10-3 to TRBJ1-6, with D unresolved. Germline values: CDR1 ENHRY, CDR2 SYGVKD. The CDR3 runs to 13 residues. V lost 3 bases and J 7 bases, leaving 7 bases between the germline ends. The DNA of the CDR3 is TGTGCCATCAGTGAAATCCGGAATTCACCCCTCCACTTT. Its translation is CAISEIRNSPLHF.

This sequence joins TRBV5-1 and TRBJ2-5; maybe TRBD2 (6 bases). This CDR3 has 14 amino acids. Germline loops: CDR1 SGHRS, CDR2 YFSETQ. V dropped 4 bases and J dropped 5 bases, with 15 bases sitting between them. CDR3 in DNA: TGCGCCAGCAGCCCGACGCGGGGTGGGGAGACCCAGTACTTC. It yields the protein CASSPTRGGETQYF.

The chain employs TRBV6-5 and TRBJ1-6; possibly TRBD1 for D (5 bases). Trimming pared 7 bases from V and 4 bases from J, leaving 14 bases between. The CDR3 extends over 15 amino acids. CDR1 is MNHEY and CDR2 is SVGAGI in the germline V gene. The chain's CDR3 is CASNRGERYNSPLHF. CDR3 DNA sequence: TGTGCCAGCAATCGAGGGGAAAGGTATAATTCACCCCTCCACTTT.

This clone was found a few times. The V gene is TRBV10-3, the J gene TRBJ1-2; no reliable D call. The germline V and J ends were trimmed by 2 bases and 7 bases, with 5 bases remaining between them. This CDR3 spans 11 amino acids. In germline, CDR1 is ENHRY, CDR2 SYGVKD. The CDR3 bases are TGTGCCATCAGTGAGGGGTCTGGCTACACCTTC. As protein: CAISEGSGYTF.